This record looks at one T cell receptor beta chain sequence and its context. V lost 2 bases, J lost 4 bases, and 6 bases lay in between. CDR1 and CDR2 from the germline V gene are KGHSH and LQKENI. This CDR3 has 13 residues. The data were taken from a study of OX40 agonist ivuxolimab in advanced cancers. Some clones are missing from TCRdb's copy, which holds only in-frame ones; the method was immunoSEQ multiplex PCR. Among around 56,000 clones listed, around 89% were seen once. The source material was CD4+ or CD8+ T cells sorted from blood, sampled in a trial of the OX40 agonist ivuxolimab. The receptor was derived from an adult with an advanced solid tumor such as melanoma, head and neck, liver or kidney cancer. The genes are TRBV18 and TRBJ1-5; no clear D. CDR3 DNA sequence: TGTGCCAGCTCACCAAGCAGGAATCAGCCCCAGCATTTT. As protein: CASSPSRNQPQHF.